The 18 T cell receptor beta chains below were found in one sample sequenced in a study of blood T cell repertoires in COVID-19. Clones were read by immunoSEQ multiplex PCR, and TCRdb kept only the in-frame ones, dropping some. The sample has roughly 250,000 clones; about 87% are singletons. The specimen was peripheral blood. The receptors originated from a human donor in a cohort sampled during active COVID-19.

This chain connects TRBV13 to TRBJ2-7; D is perhaps TRBD1 (5 bases). V gave up 3 bases and J gave up 2 bases, with 11 bases separating them. CDR3 length: 14 amino acids. CDR1 and CDR2 from the germline V gene are PRHDT and FYEKMQ (reference sequence). The CDR3 loop is CASSFQGYPYEQYF. CDR3 nucleotides: TGTGCCAGCAGCTTCCAGGGTTATCCCTACGAGCAGTACTTC. The variable domain in full, with the rest retrieved from reference TRBV13 and TRBJ2-7, is AAGVIQSPRHLIKEKRETATLKCYPIPRHDTVYWYQQGPGQDPQFLISFYEKMQSDKGSIPDRFSAQQFSDYHSELNMSSLELGDSALYFCASSFQGYPYEQYFGPGTRLTVT.

The V call is TRBV28, the J call TRBJ2-1; D unresolved. The V gene lost 7 bases and the J gene lost 7 bases, with 20 bases spanning the gap. CDR3 length: 15 amino acids. Per the germline V gene, CDR1 is MDHEN and CDR2 is SYDVKM. CDR3 sequence reads: CASTPLLRPGNEQFF. The CDR3 DNA is TGTGCCAGCACCCCTCTTCTGCGGCCTGGGAATGAGCAGTTCTTC.

This clone was seen only once. The rearrangement links TRBV19 to TRBJ1-1, with 10 nucleotides matching TRBD1. CDR3 size: 15 residues. Trimming at V came to 5 bases and at J to 5 bases, leaving 8 bases not matched to a gene. The germline gives CDR1 LNHDA, CDR2 SQIVND (reference sequence). CDR3 nucleotides: TGTGCCAGTAGTGCGGGACAGGGGAGGGGTACTGAAGCTTTCTTT. This gives the protein CASSAGQGRGTEAFF.

The chain uses TRBV5-1 and TRBJ2-7, with 7 bases that match TRBD2. Trimming took 5 bases from V and 2 from J; bases not matched to a gene: 7. CDR3 size: 14 residues. In germline, CDR1 is SGHRS, CDR2 YFSETQ. The CDR3 bases are TGCGCCAGCAGTTTTAGCGGGTCAGCCTACGAGCAGTACTTC. It encodes CASSFSGSAYEQYF.

The chain employs TRBV5-6 and TRBJ1-2, with 11 positions matching TRBD1. V lost 2 bases and J lost 8; bases outside the gene matches: 5. The germline CDR1 and CDR2 sequences are SGHDT and YYEEEE. The CDR3 spans 14 residues. The chain's CDR3 is CASSFGQGARGYTF. The CDR3 DNA sequence: TGTGCCAGCAGCTTCGGACAGGGGGCTCGGGGCTACACCTTC.

This clone came up a few times. The V and J genes are TRBV6-5 and TRBJ2-5; D perhaps matches TRBD2 (6 bases). Germline V gene sequence: CDR1 MNHEY, CDR2 SVGAGI. The CDR3 is 14 residues long. Between the trimmed V and J ends, which lost 4 bases and 4 bases, there was a span of 13 bases. The CDR3 DNA follows: TGTGCCAGCAGTTTCTTGGTCGGGGGAGAGACCCAGTACTTC. It yields the protein CASSFLVGGETQYF.

The genes are TRBV23-1 and TRBJ1-1; 8 positions agree with TRBD1. TRBV23-1 is placed among ORFs of uncertain function. The CDR3 covers 15 residues. The V gene end was trimmed by 4 bases and the J gene end by 3 bases; junction bases not matched to a gene: 7. The DNA of the CDR3 is TGCGCCAGCAGTCGGCGGGACAGGTTTTACACTGAAGCTTTCTTT. Protein product: CASSRRDRFYTEAFF.

This clone showed up just a few times. The chain joins TRBV6-5 to TRBJ2-7, with D hard to call. Between the trimmed V and J ends, which lost 5 bases and 0 bases, there was a span of 8 bases. CDR3 size: 13 residues. Germline V gene lookup returns CDR1 MNHEY and CDR2 SVGAGI. The CDR3: CASSRSLSYEQYF. The CDR3 bases are TGTGCCAGCAGTCGGTCTCTCTCCTACGAGCAGTACTTC.

The chain joins TRBV18 to TRBJ2-2; 10 bases agree with TRBD1. Germline V lookup: CDR1 KGHSH, CDR2 LQKENI. This CDR3 comprises 16 residues. Trimming removed 3 bases from V and 4 bases from J; junction bases left unmatched: 5. The CDR3 DNA reads TGTGCCAGCTCACCCTCCGGGACAGGGGTCACCGGGGAGCTGTTTTTT. It specifies CASSPSGTGVTGELFF.

The chain links TRBV12-3 or TRBV12-4 to TRBJ2-5; D might be TRBD2 (6 bases). CDR3 length equals 13 residues. Trimming cost V 6 bases and J 7 bases, with 15 bases left between them. The CDR3 DNA reads TGTGCCAGCAGCCCGGGGGTGGATCGGACCCAGTACTTC. Translation: CASSPGVDRTQYF.

This clone appeared a few times. This chain connects TRBV27 to TRBJ2-2; tentative D call: TRBD1 (6 bases). V was cut by 2 bases and J by 4 bases, with 8 bases left in between. The CDR3 length is 14 residues. Germline loops: CDR1 MNHEY, CDR2 SMNVEV (reference sequence). In DNA, the CDR3 is TGTGCCAGCAGTTTACTAGGGGGCACCGGGGAGCTGTTTTTT. As protein: CASSLLGGTGELFF.

This chain connects TRBV6-2 or TRBV6-3 to TRBJ2-7, with a weak D call TRBD2 (5 bases). The CDR3 spans 15 residues. Germline CDR1 MNHEY, CDR2 SVGEGT. V lost 0 bases, J lost 1 base, and 10 bases lay in between. The CDR3 here is CASSYSTSGSYEQYF. In nucleotides, the CDR3 is TGTGCCAGCAGTTACTCGACAAGCGGATCCTACGAGCAGTACTTC.

This clone appeared once. The gene calls are TRBV4-3 and TRBJ2-2; D unclear. The germline gives CDR1 LGHNA, CDR2 YSLEER. Trimming took 0 bases from V and 1 from J, leaving 6 bases between them. This CDR3 comprises 15 residues. The CDR3 loop is CASSQDSMNTGELFF. The CDR3, as DNA: TGCGCCAGCAGCCAAGATAGCATGAACACCGGGGAGCTGTTTTTT.

V usage is TRBV6-4 and J usage is TRBJ1-2; 9 bases align to TRBD1. V lost 6 bases to trimming and J lost 4 bases; unmatched junction nucleotides: 3. The CDR3 loop spans 13 amino acids. Germline CDR1 and CDR2: MRHNA and SNTAGT. The CDR3 coding sequence is TGTGCCAGCAGACGGACAGGGGCCTATGGCTACACCTTC. This gives the protein CASRRTGAYGYTF.

The genes are TRBV5-8 and TRBJ1-2; TRBD1 matches 7 bases. V was clipped by 0 bases and J by 5 bases; unmatched bases: 4. The germline V gene encodes CDR1 SGHTS and CDR2 YDEGEE. The CDR3 extends over 14 amino acids. The DNA of the CDR3 is TGTGCCAGCAGCTTGGGGACAGGAGAATATGGCTACACCTTC. Residues: CASSLGTGEYGYTF.

A single count supports this clone. The CDR3 here is CASSQAQVYGYTF. CDR3 nucleotides: TGTGCCAGCAGCCAGGCTCAGGTATATGGCTACACCTTC. V gene TRBV3-1 (or the pseudogene TRBV3-2) combines with J gene TRBJ1-2, with D uncertain. The germline V gene has CDR1 LGHDT and CDR2 YNNKEL (reference sequence). This CDR3 has 13 residues. The V end lost 3 bases, the J end lost 5 bases, and 10 bases lay between the germline ends.

CDR3 protein: CASSQEGLAVSKNIQYF. The CDR3 DNA follows: TGTGCCAGCAGCCAAGAGGGACTAGCCGTGTCCAAAAACATTCAGTACTTC. The rearrangement joins TRBV4-2 to TRBJ2-4; 9 bases fit TRBD2. CDR3 size: 17 residues. Germline CDR1 and CDR2: LGHNA and YNFKEQ. Germline trimming cut 0 bases from V and 2 bases from J; bases unmatched to any gene: 5.

The chain employs TRBV7-2 and TRBJ2-7; 10 bases are shared with TRBD2. Looked up from germline, CDR1 is SGHTA and CDR2 is FQGNSA. Trimming took 4 bases from V and 4 from J; bases not matched to a gene: 4. This CDR3 comprises 14 residues. CDR3: CASSSSGGRYEQYF. The DNA of the CDR3 is TGTGCCAGCAGCTCTAGCGGGGGTCGGTACGAGCAGTACTTC.